This T cell receptor beta chain was sequenced for a study of identical twins. TCRdb reprocessed the 5' RACE reads with MiXCR, giving one entry per CDR3 protein. The data show a few hundred thousand distinct CDR3 sequences, approximately 24% seen once. The V and J ends lost 0 bases and 9 bases respectively, with 5 bases between them. The CDR3 loop spans 11 amino acids. The germline V gene encodes CDR1 SNHLY and CDR2 FYNNEI. The same sample was also studied in work on T cells expressing NK-cell markers.

The gene calls are TRBV2 and TRBJ2-5; possible D gene TRBD2, 5 bases. The sequence came from a woman between 18 and 29 years old in good health. Sequenced input: CD4+ T cells sorted from blood. As DNA, the CDR3 is TGTGCCAGCAGTGAAGCGGAGGCCCAGTACTTC. Protein sequence: CASSEAEAQYF.